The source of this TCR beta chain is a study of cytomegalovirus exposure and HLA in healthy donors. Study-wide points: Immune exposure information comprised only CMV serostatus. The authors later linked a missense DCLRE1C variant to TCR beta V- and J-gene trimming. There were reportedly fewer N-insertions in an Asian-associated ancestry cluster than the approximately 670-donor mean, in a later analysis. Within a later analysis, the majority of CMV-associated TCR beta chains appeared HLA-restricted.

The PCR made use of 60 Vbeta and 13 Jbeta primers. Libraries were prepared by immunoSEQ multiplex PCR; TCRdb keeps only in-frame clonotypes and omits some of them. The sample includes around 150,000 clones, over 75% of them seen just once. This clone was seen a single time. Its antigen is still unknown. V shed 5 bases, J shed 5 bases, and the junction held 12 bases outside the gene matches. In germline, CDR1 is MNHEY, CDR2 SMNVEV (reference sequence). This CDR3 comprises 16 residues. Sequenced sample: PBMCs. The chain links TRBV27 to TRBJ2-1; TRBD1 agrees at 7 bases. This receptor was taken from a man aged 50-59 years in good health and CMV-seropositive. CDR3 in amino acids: CASSPKIWQGDNEQFF. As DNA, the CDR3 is TGTGCCAGCAGTCCCAAAATTTGGCAGGGGGACAATGAGCAGTTCTTC.